Each of the 21 T cell receptor beta chains below was sequenced from the same sample in a study of T cells after yellow fever vaccination. A single record per CDR3 protein comes from TCRdb applying MiXCR to the 5' RACE reads. The table lists around 100,000 distinct CDR3 sequences, approximately 8.4% of them singletons. Sequences were derived from CD8+ T cells sorted from PBMCs, sampled 45 days after the yellow fever booster vaccination. The receptor set was obtained from a man in his thirties or forties who received the YFV17D yellow fever vaccine.

CDR3 nucleotide sequence: TGTGCCAGCAGTTACGGCCTAGAGGCCTACGAGCAGTACTTC. Translated, it gives CASSYGLEAYEQYF. V usage is TRBV6-5 and J usage is TRBJ2-7, with no clear D. Germline V CDR1 and CDR2: MNHEY, SVGAGI. The CDR3 consists of 14 residues. V dropped 2 bases and J dropped 2 bases, with 10 bases sitting between them.

J is TRBJ2-7 and V is TRBV4-3; tentative D call: TRBD1 (5 bases). The CDR3 is 14 residues long. V was clipped by 0 bases and J by 4 bases, with 10 bases between them. Germline V gene lookup returns CDR1 LGHNA and CDR2 YSLEER. CDR3 in DNA: TGCGCCAGCAGCCAAGACGGACACCCTTACGAGCAGTACTTC. Translation: CASSQDGHPYEQYF.

The sample holds many counts of this clonotype. The chain combines TRBV12-3 or TRBV12-4 with TRBJ2-3; no firm D call. Trimming cost V 11 bases and J 4 bases, with 19 bases left between them. The CDR3 contains 14 residues. The CDR3 loop reads CAVSRTASPDTQYF. Written as DNA, the CDR3 is TGTGCCGTCTCTAGAACGGCTAGTCCAGATACGCAGTATTTT.

This clonotype appeared many times. The V gene is TRBV11-2, the J gene TRBJ1-1; D is ambiguous. The CDR3 has 11 amino acids. Germline V lookup: CDR1 SGHAT, CDR2 FQNNGV. The V and J ends lost 7 bases and 4 bases respectively, with 7 bases between them. The CDR3 nucleotides are TGTGCCAGCACCGAGGGCACTGAAGCTTTCTTT. Its protein product is CASTEGTEAFF.

This clonotype was seen a handful of times. The chain combines TRBV5-6 with TRBJ2-1; D is possibly TRBD1 (6 bases). Germline V gives CDR1 SGHDT, CDR2 YYEEEE. V lost 2 bases and J lost 5, with 11 bases in between. The CDR3 contains 14 residues. The CDR3: CASSFPGTNNEQFF. CDR3 bases: TGTGCCAGCAGCTTTCCCGGGACAAACAATGAGCAGTTCTTC.

This clonotype was counted ten times or more. The chain recombines TRBV6-5 with TRBJ2-1; D not resolved. The germline gives CDR1 MNHEY, CDR2 SVGAGI. The V end was cut by 2 bases, the J end by 9 bases, with 11 bases between. This CDR3 is 13 amino acids long. The CDR3: CASSYGGRLEQFF. The CDR3 nucleotides read TGTGCCAGCAGTTACGGTGGCCGCCTTGAGCAGTTCTTC.

This clonotype was seen repeatedly, ten times or more. The rearrangement links TRBV20-1 to TRBJ2-7; TRBD1 is a possible D gene (7 bases). CDR1 and CDR2 (germline): DFQATT, SNEGSKA (reference sequence). The V and J ends lost 0 bases and 2 bases respectively, with 11 bases between them. There are 14 residues in the CDR3. The CDR3 reads CSARDRGATYEQYF. The CDR3 DNA reads TGCAGTGCTAGAGACAGGGGGGCAACCTACGAGCAGTACTTC.

The genes are TRBV5-1 and TRBJ1-1; D perhaps matches TRBD1 (5 bases). The CDR3 loop spans 14 amino acids. V was clipped by 0 bases and J by 4 bases, with 10 bases between them. Germline CDR1 SGHRS, CDR2 YFSETQ. CDR3 DNA sequence: TGCGCCAGCAGCTTGGGTGGTAGGGGCACTGAAGCTTTCTTT. It yields the protein CASSLGGRGTEAFF. The full variable domain, its missing parts supplied by reference TRBV5-1 and TRBJ1-1, is KAGVTQTPRYLIKTRGQQVTLSCSPISGHRSVSWYQQTPGQGLQFLFEYFSETQRNKGNFPGRFSGRQFSNSRSEMNVSTLELGDSALYLCASSLGGRGTEAFFGQGTRLTVV.

This clonotype turned up a few times. The rearrangement uses TRBV11-3 and TRBJ2-2, with D hard to call. Germline values: CDR1 SGHNT, CDR2 YENEEA. V lost 6 bases, J lost 4 bases, and 6 bases lay in between. The CDR3 is 12 amino acids. In nucleotides, the CDR3 is TGTGCCAGCAGTCGGGCCACCGGGGAGCTGTTTTTT. Its protein product is CASSRATGELFF.

This clonotype occurred many times. The chain has TRBV7-6 and TRBJ2-1; D possibly corresponds to TRBD2 (5 bases). CDR1 and CDR2 (germline): SGHVS, FNYEAQ. V was cut by 1 base and J by 5 bases, with 9 bases left in between. The CDR3 length is 14 residues. CDR3 in DNA: TGTGCCAGCAGCTTAGTTCAGAGGGACAATGAGCAGTTCTTC. Protein sequence: CASSLVQRDNEQFF.

This clonotype was seen many times. This chain connects TRBV2 to TRBJ2-7; 8 bases are shared with TRBD1. The CDR3 contains 13 residues. The junction had 2 bases not matched to a gene; V was cut back by 6 bases and J by 1 base. Germline values: CDR1 SNHLY, CDR2 FYNNEI. The CDR3 sequence is CASRGTGSYEQYF. In nucleotides, the CDR3 is TGTGCCAGCAGGGGGACAGGTTCCTACGAGCAGTACTTC.

The chain joins TRBV3-1 to TRBJ2-2; D is unresolved. The CDR3 has 14 amino acids. In germline, CDR1 is LGHDT, CDR2 YNNKEL (reference sequence). V was clipped by 3 bases and J by 6 bases, with 11 bases between them. CDR3 in amino acids: CASSHVRWAGELFF. CDR3 in DNA: TGTGCCAGCAGCCATGTCCGATGGGCCGGGGAGCTGTTTTTT.

This clonotype has ten or more counts. The rearrangement uses TRBV14 and TRBJ2-7; no firm D call. The CDR3 has 12 residues. CDR1 is SGHDN and CDR2 is FVKESK in the germline V gene. Deletions cut 0 bases from V and 5 bases from J, with 5 bases between. The CDR3 bases are TGTGCCAGCAGCCAAGATCCGAACGAGCAGTACTTC. As protein: CASSQDPNEQYF.

This clonotype was counted ten times or more. The chain links TRBV5-1 to TRBJ2-2; 8 bases are a match to TRBD1. Germline values: CDR1 SGHRS, CDR2 YFSETQ. The CDR3 runs to 17 residues. Losses at the gene ends were 3 bases for V and 4 bases for J; bases not matched to a gene: 11. CDR3 loop: CASSWDRDRLTTGELFF. The CDR3 DNA reads as TGCGCCAGCAGCTGGGATAGGGACAGGTTAACCACCGGGGAGCTGTTTTTT.

In this sample, this clonotype turned up a few times. The chain carries TRBV3-1 and TRBJ2-2; TRBD2 matches at 9 bases. Germline V CDR1 and CDR2: LGHDT, YNNKEL (reference sequence). Germline trimming cut 5 bases from V and 5 bases from J; bases unmatched to any gene: 6. The CDR3 covers 15 residues. CDR3 sequence reads: CASSGAGGETGELFF. Written as DNA, the CDR3 is TGTGCCAGCAGCGGAGCGGGAGGAGAAACCGGGGAGCTGTTTTTT.

V usage is TRBV14 and J usage is TRBJ1-1; TRBD1 might be the D (5 bases). CDR3 length: 24 amino acids. V was trimmed by 4 bases and J by 1 base, leaving 40 bases between them. CDR1 is SGHDN, CDR2 FVKESK, per germline. In DNA form, the CDR3 reads TGTGCCAGCAGCCTAGACCCGAATGTTGGGATTAGGGGCAGCAACCAAAACCCGAACACTGAAGCTTTCTTT. This encodes CASSLDPNVGIRGSNQNPNTEAFF.

In its sample, this clonotype was seen many times. The J gene is TRBJ2-5, the V gene TRBV7-9; D is possibly TRBD1 (6 bases). CDR3 size: 14 residues. Germline V gene data show CDR1 as SEHNR and CDR2 as FQNEAQ (reference sequence). Trimming removed 5 bases from V and 5 bases from J, with 15 bases in between. CDR3 in DNA: TGTGCCAGCAGCCCAGGGGATGGCTGGGAGACCCAGTACTTC. It specifies CASSPGDGWETQYF.

The V and J genes are TRBV19 and TRBJ1-5; no reliable D call. With 1 base removed from V and 5 bases from J, the gap between germline ends came to 15 bases. This CDR3 is built from 16 residues. Germline loops: CDR1 LNHDA, CDR2 SQIVND (reference sequence). The CDR3 nucleotides read TGTGCCAGTAGTATAGGACGGCAAGTCGGGCATCAGCCCCAGCATTTT. Protein: CASSIGRQVGHQPQHF.

This clonotype occurred many times. The chain employs TRBV12-3 or TRBV12-4 and TRBJ2-3, with TRBD2 matching 7 bases. This CDR3 has 14 residues. V was pared by 9 bases and J by 2 bases, with 8 bases of the junction left unmatched. CDR3: CASESSGNTDTQYF. In DNA form, the CDR3 reads TGTGCCAGTGAATCTAGCGGTAACACAGATACGCAGTATTTT.

Comment on this clonotype: Since a much larger clone is just one base distant, this may be a read error. V gene TRBV7-8 combines with J gene TRBJ2-7; TRBD1 matches at 8 bases. CDR3 size: 13 residues. Germline loops: CDR1 SGHVS, CDR2 FQNEAQ. The CDR3 here is CASSGTGVSEHYF. DNA for the CDR3: TGTGCCAGCAGCGGGACAGGTGTGAGCGAGCATTACTTC.

This clonotype was observed many times. This rearrangement joins TRBV6-5 to TRBJ2-5, with 9 bases matching TRBD2. Germline V gives CDR1 MNHEY, CDR2 SVGAGI. J gave up 3 bases and V 0 bases, and 5 bases lay outside the gene matches. The CDR3 covers 16 residues. CDR3 bases: TGTGCCAGCAGTTACTCGTACCTAGCGGGAAAAGAGACCCAGTACTTC. Its protein is CASSYSYLAGKETQYF.